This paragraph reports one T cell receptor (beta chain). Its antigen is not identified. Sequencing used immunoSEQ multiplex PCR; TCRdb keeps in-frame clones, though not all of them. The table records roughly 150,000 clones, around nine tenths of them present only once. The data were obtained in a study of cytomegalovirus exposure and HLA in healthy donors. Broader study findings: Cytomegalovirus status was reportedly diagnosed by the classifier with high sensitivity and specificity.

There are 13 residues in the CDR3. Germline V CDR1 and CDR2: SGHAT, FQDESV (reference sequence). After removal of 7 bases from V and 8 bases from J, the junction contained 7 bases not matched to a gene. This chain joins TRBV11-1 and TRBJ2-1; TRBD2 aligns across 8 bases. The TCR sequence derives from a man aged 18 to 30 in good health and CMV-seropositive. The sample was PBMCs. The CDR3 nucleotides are TGTGCCAGCACCTCCCCGGGGGGGGATGAGCAGTTCTTC. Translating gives CASTSPGGDEQFF.